In this sample, the clone carrying this TCR delta chain turned up once. The source of the sample is a study of gamma-delta T cells after stem cell transplantation. V lost 0 bases to trimming and J lost 2 bases; unmatched junction nucleotides: 19. Germline CDR1 and CDR2: GEAIGNYY and EKD. CDR3 size: 21 residues. TCRdb processed the RT-PCR reads again with the CATT caller. Here the sample spans about 1,600 delta-chain clones, around 50% being singletons. Sequences were obtained from gamma-delta T cells. The gene calls are TRDV2 and TRDJ1, with 11 bases that match TRDD3. The sequence derives from a human donor. It is not recorded whose cells these are; they may come from a transplant donor. This CDR3 reads CACDTIVGQPMGDTLTDKLIF. As DNA, the CDR3 is TGTGCCTGTGACACCATCGTCGGACAGCCTATGGGGGATACGCTTACCGATAAACTCATCTTT.